The 5 T cell receptor beta chains listed next were all sequenced from one sample in a study of control samples from healthy donors and cancer patients. The assay was immunoSEQ multiplex PCR, and TCRdb's table has in-frame clones only and misses some. The table has some 150,000 clones, 93% seen once. The source material was blood. Receptors were obtained from a man in his fifties in good health.

The chain has TRBV7-3 and TRBJ1-2; 9 bases fit TRBD1. Losses at the gene ends were 5 bases for V and 5 bases for J; bases not matched to a gene: 9. The CDR3 is 15 residues long. The V gene's germline CDR1 is SGHTA and CDR2 FQGTGA. The CDR3 spells CASSPGTGIGYGYTF. Here the CDR3 DNA reads TGTGCCAGCAGCCCGGGGACAGGGATCGGATATGGCTACACCTTC.

The V and J genes are TRBV27 and TRBJ2-7, with 8 bases matching TRBD1. The CDR3 is 16 amino acids. The germline V gene encodes CDR1 MNHEY and CDR2 SMNVEV (reference sequence). J lost 4 bases, V lost 4 bases, and 12 bases had no gene match. CDR3 loop: CASSSTTGQDRYEQYF. CDR3 in DNA: TGTGCCAGCAGTTCCACAACGGGACAGGATAGATACGAGCAGTACTTC.

This clone appeared once. The chain couples TRBV6-5 to TRBJ2-2, with unresolved D. This CDR3 spans 15 amino acids. The germline V gene has CDR1 MNHEY and CDR2 SVGAGI. The V end lost 0 bases, the J end lost 4 bases, and 9 bases lay between the germline ends. The chain's CDR3 is CASSYSASATGELFF. The DNA for the CDR3 is TGTGCCAGCAGTTACTCGGCTAGTGCCACCGGGGAGCTGTTTTTT.

This clone is a singleton in its sample. The J gene is TRBJ2-5, the V gene TRBV18; tentative D call: TRBD1 (5 bases). The CDR3 spans 15 residues. Germline CDR1 KGHSH, CDR2 LQKENI. V was shortened by 1 base and J by 2 bases, with 11 bases between the two germline ends. The CDR3 region is CASSPQQELQETQYF. The CDR3 DNA reads TGTGCCAGCTCACCACAACAGGAATTGCAAGAGACCCAGTACTTC.

This chain uses TRBV5-4 with TRBJ2-5; weak D call: TRBD2 (6 bases). Germline V CDR1 and CDR2: SGHNT, YYREEE (reference sequence). With 4 bases removed from V and 2 bases from J, the gap between germline ends came to 12 bases. CDR3 length equals 14 residues. CDR3 nucleotides: TGTGCCAGCAGCGCGGGGACGCGGCAAGAGACCCAGTACTTC. Translating gives CASSAGTRQETQYF.